The 31 T cell receptor beta chains in this list originate from one sample, sequenced in a study of blood T cell repertoires in COVID-19. Sequenced by immunoSEQ multiplex PCR; TCRdb stores in-frame clones only, minus some. Here the sample spans over 120,000 clones, over 70% being singletons. Sequenced material: peripheral blood. Source of these receptors: a man in his forties or fifties who had recovered from COVID-19.

The chain recombines TRBV12-3 or TRBV12-4 with TRBJ2-7; D may be TRBD1 (5 bases). This CDR3 comprises 12 residues. Trimming took 5 bases from V and 7 from J, leaving 12 bases between them. The CDR3 sequence: CASSQQAFEQYF. The CDR3 bases are TGTGCCAGCAGTCAACAGGCTTTTGAGCAGTACTTC.

The J gene is TRBJ1-4, the V gene TRBV12-3 or TRBV12-4; D is ambiguous. There are 13 residues in the CDR3. The V and J ends lost 6 bases and 5 bases respectively, with 10 bases between them. The CDR3 here is CASRAGKNEKLFF. The CDR3, as DNA: TGTGCCAGCAGGGCAGGAAAGAATGAAAAACTGTTTTTT.

The chain is built from TRBV7-2 and TRBJ2-7, with D possibly matching TRBD1 (6 bases). CDR3 length: 16 amino acids. The germline V and J ends were trimmed by 1 base and 0 bases, with 13 bases remaining between them. Per germline, CDR1 SGHTA and CDR2 FQGNSA. The chain's CDR3 is CASSLDRASSSYEQYF. DNA for the CDR3: TGTGCCAGCAGCTTAGACAGGGCGTCTAGCTCCTACGAGCAGTACTTC.

The genes are TRBV27 and TRBJ2-1; 10 nucleotides match TRBD1. The germline V gene has CDR1 MNHEY and CDR2 SMNVEV (reference sequence). CDR3 size: 15 residues. V dropped 2 bases and J dropped 7; count of bases not matched to a gene: 5. The CDR3 reads CASSLPRQGANEQFF. Written as DNA, the CDR3 is TGTGCCAGCAGTTTACCCCGACAGGGGGCGAATGAGCAGTTCTTC.

The chain carries TRBV5-5 and TRBJ1-5; D ambiguous. Germline V gene lookup returns CDR1 SGHKS and CDR2 YYEKEE (reference sequence). The CDR3 extends over 17 amino acids. V was shortened by 0 bases and J by 0 bases, with 13 bases between the two germline ends. CDR3 sequence reads: CASSLVPTLYSNQPQHF. The CDR3, as DNA: TGTGCCAGCAGCTTGGTCCCGACACTCTATAGCAATCAGCCCCAGCATTTT.

The chain couples TRBV5-1 to TRBJ2-3; 12 nucleotides agree with TRBD2. The CDR3 length is 16 residues. Germline V gives CDR1 SGHRS, CDR2 YFSETQ. Losses at the gene ends were 0 bases for V and 6 bases for J; bases not matched to a gene: 5. CDR3 coding DNA: TGCGCCAGCAGCTTGGTACTAGCGGGGGGCCAGGATACGCAGTATTTT. Its protein product is CASSLVLAGGQDTQYF.

The V gene is TRBV6-5, the J gene TRBJ2-7; tentatively, D is TRBD2 (7 bases). This CDR3 contains 14 residues. Germline V CDR1 and CDR2: MNHEY, SVGAGI. Trimming took off 7 bases at V and 4 bases at J, with 17 bases between the two ends. Here the CDR3 reads CASTRGGGVYEQYF. CDR3 nucleotides: TGTGCCAGCACCAGGGGAGGGGGGGTTTACGAGCAGTACTTC.

The chain carries TRBV7-2 and TRBJ2-5, with 9 bases aligning to TRBD1. The ends lost 7 bases at V and 2 bases at J; junction bases unmatched: 8. The CDR3 runs to 15 residues. Germline CDR1 and CDR2: SGHTA and FQGNSA. CDR3 loop: CASNVQGADQETQYF. The CDR3 DNA follows: TGTGCCAGCAACGTACAGGGGGCAGATCAAGAGACCCAGTACTTC.

This chain connects TRBV6-1 to TRBJ1-2; possibly TRBD1 for D (5 bases). The CDR3 has 13 amino acids. The V gene's germline CDR1 is MNHNS and CDR2 SASEGT. V shed 3 bases and J shed 4 bases, with 9 bases lying between them. This CDR3 reads CASSESGIYGYTF. The CDR3 nucleotides are TGTGCCAGCAGTGAGTCAGGGATCTATGGCTACACCTTC.

CDR3: CASSSLAGGLNEQFF. Here the CDR3 DNA reads TGTGCCAGCAGCTCATTAGCGGGGGGGCTCAATGAGCAGTTCTTC. The V gene is TRBV5-6, the J gene TRBJ2-1, with 11 positions matching TRBD2. Germline CDR1 and CDR2: SGHDT and YYEEEE. This CDR3 has 15 residues. The V gene end was trimmed by 3 bases and the J gene end by 6 bases; junction bases not matched to a gene: 5.

In nucleotides, the CDR3 is TGTGCCAGCAGCCAAGATAAGAGTCCAGCGTGGCGAGATACGCAGTATTTT. Translated: CASSQDKSPAWRDTQYF. V is TRBV3-1 (or the pseudogene TRBV3-2) and J is TRBJ2-3; no reliable D call. The CDR3 extends over 17 amino acids. Germline V gene data show CDR1 as LGHDT and CDR2 as YNNKEL (reference sequence). Trimming shortened V by 0 bases and J by 5 bases, and 18 bases separated the two germline ends.

The J gene is TRBJ2-3, the V gene TRBV7-3; D is perhaps TRBD2 (7 bases). Germline V gene sequence: CDR1 SGHTA, CDR2 FQGTGA. CDR3 length equals 15 residues. V gave up 1 base and J gave up 6 bases, with 14 bases separating them. CDR3 protein: CASSLISGGPDTQYF. In DNA, the CDR3 is TGTGCCAGCAGCTTAATCTCGGGGGGCCCCGATACGCAGTATTTT.

The chain carries TRBV27 and TRBJ2-7, with D possibly TRBD2 on 6 matching bases. CDR3 length equals 13 residues. Per the germline V gene, CDR1 is MNHEY and CDR2 is SMNVEV (reference sequence). The V gene lost 5 bases and the J gene lost 1 base, with 9 bases spanning the gap. The CDR3 reads CASSRGNSYEQYF. CDR3 bases: TGTGCCAGCAGTCGGGGGAATTCCTACGAGCAGTACTTC.

The rearrangement links TRBV7-2 to TRBJ1-2; 7 bases agree with TRBD1. The V and J ends lost 4 bases and 7 bases, in that order; junction bases with no gene match: 6. This CDR3 has 13 amino acids. In germline, CDR1 is SGHTA, CDR2 FQGNSA. CDR3 region: CASSSQQGSGYTF. The CDR3 DNA reads TGTGCCAGCAGCTCTCAACAGGGGTCTGGCTACACCTTC.

This clone was observed a handful of times. V and J are TRBV5-4 and TRBJ2-5, with a possible D match to TRBD2 (6 bases). CDR3 length: 15 amino acids. V lost 4 bases and J 4 bases, leaving 17 bases between the germline ends. Germline lookup yields CDR1 SGHNT and CDR2 YYREEE (reference sequence). The CDR3 sequence: CASSLSDYRSETQYF. CDR3 DNA sequence: TGTGCCAGCAGCCTATCGGACTATCGGTCAGAGACCCAGTACTTC.

The V call is TRBV9, the J call TRBJ2-3; D remains unclear. With 0 bases removed from V and 2 bases from J, the gap between germline ends came to 10 bases. The CDR3 runs 15 residues. Germline CDR1 is SGDLS and CDR2 is YYNGEE. In DNA form, the CDR3 reads TGTGCCAGCAGCGTAGCTACTTACCTCACAGATACGCAGTATTTT. It encodes CASSVATYLTDTQYF.

This chain connects TRBV4-1 to TRBJ1-2; D ambiguous. Germline assignment: CDR1 MGHRA and CDR2 YSYEKL. This CDR3 has 15 amino acids. V was shortened by 4 bases and J by 3 bases, with 15 bases between the two germline ends. The CDR3 sequence: CASSPGPRRDYGYTF. The CDR3 DNA reads as TGCGCCAGCAGCCCTGGCCCGCGGCGCGACTATGGCTACACCTTC.

The count of this clone is one. The chain combines TRBV25-1 with TRBJ1-3; D ambiguous. V was clipped by 6 bases and J by 0 bases, with 18 bases between them. The CDR3 consists of 17 residues. From germline, CDR1 is MGHDK and CDR2 SYGVNS. The CDR3 DNA is TGTGCCAGCAGCGCGAATCAGGTTTACCTCTCTGGAAACACCATATATTTT. Amino acids: CASSANQVYLSGNTIYF.

The chain combines TRBV5-4 with TRBJ2-5, with 8 bases aligning to TRBD1. Germline V CDR1 and CDR2: SGHNT, YYREEE (reference sequence). There are 16 residues in the CDR3. Trimming at V came to 1 base and at J to 5 bases, leaving 10 bases not matched to a gene. DNA for the CDR3: TGTGCCAGCAGCTTGCGAGGACAGGGTCCGGAGGAGACCCAGTACTTC. Its translation: CASSLRGQGPEETQYF.

This chain connects TRBV3-1 (or the pseudogene TRBV3-2) to TRBJ2-7; 7 bases line up with TRBD1. Germline V CDR1 and CDR2: LGHDT, YNNKEL (reference sequence). J gave up 5 bases and V 3 bases, and 4 bases lay outside the gene matches. The CDR3 sequence is 13 residues long. CDR3 residues: CASSQNRGDEQYF. The CDR3 DNA reads TGTGCCAGCAGCCAGAACAGGGGTGACGAGCAGTACTTC.

This chain links TRBV6-5 with TRBJ1-2, with 9 nucleotides matching TRBD1. V dropped 1 base and J dropped 8; count of bases not matched to a gene: 5. The CDR3 contains 14 residues. Germline V lookup: CDR1 MNHEY, CDR2 SVGAGI. CDR3 in amino acids: CASSYLGQGHGYTF. The CDR3 region has the DNA TGTGCCAGCAGTTACTTGGGACAGGGACACGGCTACACCTTC.

The chain is built from TRBV6-5 and TRBJ1-6; D may be TRBD1 (5 bases). The CDR3 totals 14 residues. V was shortened by 7 bases and J by 10 bases, with 17 bases between the two germline ends. CDR1 and CDR2 from the germline V gene are MNHEY and SVGAGI. This chain's CDR3 is CASIREQLGSPLHF. The CDR3 DNA sequence: TGTGCCAGCATCAGGGAACAATTGGGATCACCCCTCCACTTT.

V gene TRBV6-5 combines with J gene TRBJ2-1; 9 bases are shared with TRBD1. This CDR3 region has 16 residues. V lost 0 bases, J lost 6 bases, and 6 bases stayed unmatched. Germline V CDR1 and CDR2: MNHEY, SVGAGI. The chain's CDR3 is CASSYSPGQGSNEQFF. The CDR3 region has the DNA TGTGCCAGCAGTTACTCCCCGGGACAGGGTAGCAATGAGCAGTTCTTC.

The V and J genes are TRBV20-1 and TRBJ2-7; D ambiguous. Between the trimmed V and J ends, which lost 1 base and 4 bases, there was a span of 5 bases. The CDR3 runs 11 residues. Germline V gene data show CDR1 as DFQATT and CDR2 as SNEGSKA (reference sequence). The CDR3 DNA is TGCAGTGCTAGAGGAGGTTACGAGCAGTACTTC. It codes for CSARGGYEQYF.

J is TRBJ2-7 and V is TRBV11-3; TRBD1 matches 7 bases. V lost 5 bases to trimming and J lost 4 bases; unmatched junction nucleotides: 5. The CDR3 sequence is 13 residues long. The germline CDR1 and CDR2 sequences are SGHNT and YENEEA. The CDR3 bases are TGTGCCAGCAGCACCGACAGGGCGTACGAGCAGTACTTC. It encodes CASSTDRAYEQYF.

The table lists this clone with a few counts. The gene calls are TRBV11-2 and TRBJ2-2; 13 nucleotides agree with TRBD2. CDR1 is SGHAT and CDR2 is FQNNGV in the germline V gene. The CDR3 has 16 amino acids. J was trimmed by 6 bases and V by 6 bases; bases with no gene match: 7. In nucleotides, the CDR3 is TGTGCCAGCAGAACTCCGGGACTAGCGGGGTCCGGGGAGCTGTTTTTT. This gives the protein CASRTPGLAGSGELFF.

This chain links TRBV2 with TRBJ1-1; TRBD1 might be the D (6 bases). The germline gives CDR1 SNHLY, CDR2 FYNNEI. The CDR3 totals 13 residues. V lost 6 bases to trimming and J lost 5 bases, with 13 bases between them. The CDR3 here is CASRLGAETEAFF. The DNA for the CDR3 is TGTGCCAGCAGGCTGGGGGCAGAAACTGAAGCTTTCTTT.

CDR3 residues: CSVEILVAGYTF. CDR3 in DNA: TGCAGCGTTGAAATCTTGGTGGCCGGCTACACCTTC. The V and J genes are TRBV29-1 and TRBJ1-2; D is ambiguous. Trimming shortened V by 2 bases and J by 8 bases, and 12 bases separated the two germline ends. The CDR3 extends over 12 amino acids. The germline V gene has CDR1 SQVTM and CDR2 ANQGSEA.

The chain is built from TRBV5-1 and TRBJ2-7, with TRBD2 matching 8 bases. This CDR3 comprises 14 residues. Germline loops: CDR1 SGHRS, CDR2 YFSETQ. Losses at the gene ends were 5 bases for V and 6 bases for J; bases not matched to a gene: 10. CDR3 protein: CASRRGTSTIEQYF. The CDR3 DNA reads TGCGCCAGCAGACGTGGGACTAGTACAATCGAGCAGTACTTC.

The chain combines TRBV3-1 (or the pseudogene TRBV3-2) with TRBJ2-5; the match to TRBD1 covers 10 bases. Losses at the gene ends were 6 bases for V and 5 bases for J; bases not matched to a gene: 6. Germline V gene lookup returns CDR1 LGHDT and CDR2 YNNKEL (reference sequence). The CDR3 totals 14 residues. The CDR3: CASSLGQGGETQYF. The CDR3 nucleotides are TGTGCCAGCAGTCTTGGACAGGGGGGCGAGACCCAGTACTTC.

The rearrangement links TRBV7-9 to TRBJ2-7; TRBD1 is a possible D gene (6 bases). V was cut by 2 bases and J by 2 bases, with 13 bases left in between. CDR3 length: 15 residues. Germline assignment: CDR1 SEHNR and CDR2 FQNEAQ (reference sequence). The DNA of the CDR3 is TGTGCCAGCAGCTTAATCGGGCAGGGGCCCTACGAGCAGTACTTC. Translated, it gives CASSLIGQGPYEQYF.